This entry is about one TCR beta chain. Trimming cost V 3 bases and J 7 bases, with 21 bases left between them. The CDR3 length is 17 residues. Germline V gene data show CDR1 as MNHEY and CDR2 as SMNVEV (reference sequence). In the naive CD8 group, cells lacked CD45RO and were positively selected for CCR7, so terminally differentiated effector memory CD45RA+ cells were left out. The data are from a study of shared clonotypes between healthy human individuals. Across the study: The study drew on two women and three men aged 18 to 49 as donors.

The data were produced by immunoSEQ multiplex PCR, yet TCRdb's version contains in-frame clones alone and is incomplete. The data contain 600,000 or so clones, 95% to 98% of them seen just once; the ten biggest clones take up 0.3%. Sequenced sample: naive CD8+ T cells sorted from blood. This rearrangement joins TRBV27 to TRBJ2-2; weak D call: TRBD2 (6 bases). The clonotype was recovered from a man between 25 and 39 years old in good health. The CDR3: CASSFSGLSAEGGELFF. The CDR3 region has the DNA TGTGCCAGCAGTTTTTCGGGACTCTCTGCGGAGGGCGGGGAGCTGTTTTTT.